The present entry profiles one TCR beta chain with its context. These data come from a study of T cell changes during pregnancy in multiple sclerosis. Sequencing was performed with immunoSEQ multiplex PCR; in TCRdb, only in-frame clones are kept and a portion is missing. The sample has 90,000 to 150,000 clones, roughly 92% seen once; the top ten hold approximately 6.3%. The CDR3 is made up of 13 amino acids. CDR1 is KGHSH and CDR2 is LQKENI in the germline V gene. Trimming took 2 bases from V and 2 from J, leaving 6 bases between them. This chain connects TRBV18 to TRBJ1-2; the D is unclear. The receptor's source is a female donor with multiple sclerosis, enrolled in a pregnancy study. The sample in question was peripheral blood, obtained before pregnancy. CDR3 in amino acids: CASSPSGNYGYTF. DNA of the CDR3: TGTGCCAGCTCACCATCCGGGAACTATGGCTACACCTTC.